The following is a T cell receptor (beta chain) sequence with its context. Its antigen is not known. The data were obtained in a study of T cells expressing NK-cell markers. Notes on the study in general: Dominant NKG2C+ clonotypes made up roughly 1.0-7.5% of CD8+ T cells in more than 5 donors.

Reanalyzing the 5' RACE reads, TCRdb keeps one entry per CDR3 protein, without DNA. The sample data list about 260,000 distinct CDR3 sequences. Germline values: CDR1 LGHNA, CDR2 YSLEER. The CDR3 runs to 12 residues. The receptor was isolated from a man in his late teens or twenties in good health. The chain uses TRBV4-3 and TRBJ2-1; TCRdb's D gene call, TRBD2, goes unchecked for lack of DNA. Material: blood T cells: a sorted CD56 or NKG2C T cell subset, CD4+ or CD8+ T cells, or bulk PBMC T cells (not recorded which). CDR3 sequence: CASSPNAGEQFF.